This TCR beta chain was captured in a study of CD8 T cells in ankylosing spondylitis. The study, taken as a whole, reports: Seven to nine highly homologous variants formed a TCR beta motif that appeared characteristic of ankylosing spondylitis blood.

Molecular-barcoded quantitative 5'-RACE produced these TCR beta libraries. TCRdb re-called the 5' RACE reads through MiXCR, storing one row per CDR3 protein. Among roughly 180,000 distinct CDR3 sequences listed, 13% were seen once. This clonotype occurred many times. Antigen specificity is unknown. Germline CDR1 is MNHEY and CDR2 is SVGEGT. The CDR3 has 15 residues. V lost 2 bases, J lost 8 bases, and 17 bases lay in between. The chain links TRBV6-2 or TRBV6-3 to TRBJ2-3; the D is unclear. What was sequenced was blood, either unsorted or a sorted T cell fraction (not recorded which). This receptor was obtained from a female donor with ankylosing spondylitis or in good health (not recorded which). CDR3 in amino acids: CASSYRVEAAVTQYF. The DNA for the CDR3 is TGTGCCAGCAGTTACCGGGTCGAGGCGGCAGTTACGCAGTATTTT.